This T cell receptor (beta chain) derives from a study of shared clonotypes between healthy human individuals. In the study overall: There were three CD4 naive, three CD4 memory, two CD8 naive and one CD8 memory plates per donor.

Profiling relied on immunoSEQ multiplex PCR, and the TCRdb table lists in-frame clones only, not all of them. The sample records about 2 million clones, about 94% being singletons. Trimming removed 0 bases from V and 3 bases from J, with 12 bases in between. Germline CDR1 SGHAT, CDR2 FQNNGV. The CDR3 spans 15 residues. As defined, naive CD8 cells were CD45RO-negative and positively selected for CCR7, with terminally differentiated effector memory CD45RA+ cells excluded. Sequencing input: naive CD8+ T cells sorted from blood. This sequence originates from a man between 18 and 35 years old in good health. The chain is built from TRBV11-2 and TRBJ2-7; D not certain. The CDR3 loop is CASSLERRVDYEQYF. As DNA, the CDR3 is TGTGCCAGCAGCTTAGAGCGTCGGGTTGACTACGAGCAGTACTTC.